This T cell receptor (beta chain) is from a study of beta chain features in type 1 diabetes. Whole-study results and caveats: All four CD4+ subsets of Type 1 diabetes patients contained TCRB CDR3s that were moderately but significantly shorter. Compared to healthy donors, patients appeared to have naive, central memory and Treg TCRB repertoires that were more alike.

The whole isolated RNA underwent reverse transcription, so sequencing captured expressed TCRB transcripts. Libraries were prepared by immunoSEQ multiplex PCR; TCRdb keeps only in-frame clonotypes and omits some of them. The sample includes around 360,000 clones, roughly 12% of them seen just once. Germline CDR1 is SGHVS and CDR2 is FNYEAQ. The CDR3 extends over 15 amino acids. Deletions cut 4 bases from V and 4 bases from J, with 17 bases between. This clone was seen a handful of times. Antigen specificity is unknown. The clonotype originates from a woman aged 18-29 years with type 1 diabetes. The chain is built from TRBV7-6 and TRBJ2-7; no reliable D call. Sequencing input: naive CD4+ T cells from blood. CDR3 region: CASSSTSGAGYEQYF. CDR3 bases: TGTGCCAGCAGCTCGACCTCCGGAGCTGGGTACGAGCAGTACTTC. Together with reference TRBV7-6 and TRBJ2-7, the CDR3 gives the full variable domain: GAGVSQSPRYKVTKRGQDVALRCDPISGHVSLYWYRQALGQGPEFLTYFNYEAQQDKSGLPNDRFSAERPEGSISTLTIQRTEQRDSAMYRCASSSTSGAGYEQYFGPGTRLTVT.